This TCR beta chain was captured in a study of T cell repertoires in cytomegalovirus infection. Overall study: CMV infection plus the matching HLA type was flagged by public TCR beta signatures.

TCRdb reanalysed the reads using MiXCR and keeps one entry per CDR3 protein. The sample lists around 750,000 distinct CDR3 sequences, 30% to 35% occurring once. In germline, CDR1 is LGHNA, CDR2 YSLEER. V was clipped by 0 bases and J by 3 bases, with 14 bases between them. There are 16 residues in the CDR3. Notes on this clonotype: What it binds is not known.

This chain joins TRBV4-3 and TRBJ2-5, with a weak D call TRBD1 (6 bases). The TCR comes from a human donor in good health (CMV status not recorded). Some clones in this sample may be carry-over from other donors' samples. The sequencing here drew on cultured CD8+ T cells from PBMCs, taken from culture after CMV antigen stimulation. The CDR3 loop is CASSQDRGPLEETQYF. As DNA, the CDR3 is TGCGCCAGCAGCCAAGACAGGGGCCCCCTCGAAGAGACCCAGTACTTC.